Sequencing of this T cell receptor beta chain was carried out in a study of cytomegalovirus exposure and HLA in healthy donors. Whole-study results and caveats: Per a later analysis, fewer than 20,000 TCR beta sequences showed association with HLA alleles at 0.05 false discovery rate.

Worth noting for this clone: Its antigen is unknown.

Researchers ran the PCR with 60 Vbeta and 13 Jbeta primers. Sequenced by immunoSEQ multiplex PCR; TCRdb stores in-frame clones only, minus some. The sample records 150,000 to 200,000 clones, around four fifths being singletons. This CDR3 region has 14 residues. V lost 7 bases, J lost 6 bases, and 10 bases stayed unmatched. Germline V gene lookup returns CDR1 SGHAT and CDR2 FQNNGV. This sequence was found in a female donor in good health and CMV-seronegative. This chain joins TRBV11-2 and TRBJ2-7; 9 bases line up with TRBD1. The sample consisted of PBMCs. The CDR3 loop reads CASTTGTGWAEQYF. Here the CDR3 DNA reads TGTGCCAGCACAACCGGGACAGGGTGGGCCGAGCAGTACTTC.